The TCR beta chain under discussion was sequenced for a study of blood T cell repertoires in COVID-19. With 7 bases removed from V and 1 base from J, the gap between germline ends came to 13 bases. CDR1 is SNHLY, CDR2 FYNNEI, per germline. There are 14 residues in the CDR3. Recruits, aged about 18 to 89 years, lived in 24 US areas. Participants' own reports of clinical history determined their cohort assignment. Authors' data handling: Counts of nucleated cells, estimated from reference gene primer amplification, were obtained. The table came from immunoSEQ multiplex PCR; TCRdb's copy has only in-frame clones and leaves some out. For V, J and clone size, that table is used; D and trimming come from the DNA. The sample carries some 160,000 clones, 70% to 90% recorded once.

This sequence joins TRBV2 and TRBJ1-1, with D maybe TRBD1 (6 bases). Sequencing used PBMCs or T cells enriched from blood (not recorded which). The TCR originated in a woman aged 40 to 49 who had recovered from COVID-19. The CDR3 DNA follows: TGTGCCAGCACTAGGACAGTCGCGAACACTGAAGCTTTCTTT. It translates to CASTRTVANTEAFF.